This TCR beta chain was recorded in a study of blood T cells in healthy people across ages (dated by TCRdb to between 2015 and 2017). Turning to the overall study: In model experiments, roughly one uniquely barcoded TCR beta cDNA molecule per two T cells was captured by template switching. Using the same blood draw, the study looked at two additional independent replicas of 1 million unique cDNA reads for two donors, one aged 18 to 30 and the other aged 80 or older. To avoid experimental bias, donors of different ages were randomly spread across the sequencing lanes. The donors were divided into four age groups: young (average around 15 years), middle-aged (about 39), aged (under 70) and long-lived (82). Using deep sequencing normalized with unique cDNA molecular identifiers, the study measured how TCR beta repertoire diversity changes with age.

Receptor amplification or capture employed 5' RACE. TCRdb lists the instrument as Illumina HiSeq 2500. A second 7 to 11 cycle PCR used a sample-barcoded 5' primer and a J-beta primer mix. A unique molecular identifier was introduced onto each TCR beta cDNA molecule by a template-switch 5' adaptor carrying 12 random nucleotides. At least 2.5 million CDR3-containing paired-end reads were obtained from each sample. The Mint cDNA synthesis kit, primed by a TRBC-specific oligonucleotide, was used to synthesize first-strand cDNA from all RNA. Following uracil-DNA glycosylase treatment, a first 18-cycle PCR with universal primers M1SS and BC2_uni_R was performed on all cDNA. The study's own analysis went as follows. Normalization of each sample was performed by random selection of 1 million high-quality reads, each carrying a distinct molecular identifier. Instead of being binned into consensus sequences, reads that shared molecular identifiers were thrown out. MiTCR, with a Q25 quality threshold and the strictest error-elimination algorithm, was used for CDR3 identification, clonotype clustering and error correction. A nonparametric unseen species model with Euler transformation was used to estimate lower-bound total TCR beta diversity. The raw public data were reprocessed by TCRdb itself: fastp quality trimming at Q25, MiXCR clonotype calling, in-frame beta chains only. CDR3 protein duplicates are merged, each entry listing the most common genes and DNA. The V and J calls shown here were made by TCRdb, not taken from the authors' results. The table for this sample lists about 1,000,000 distinct CDR3 sequences; under 45% of them were counted only once. The ten largest clones capture approximately 17% of the sample.

In regard to this clonotype: Its binding antigen is unknown. Nothing much larger sits one base from this clone, and base qualities are not available.

Donors were approximately 42 systemically healthy Caucasian individuals from Russia aged roughly 6 to 95 years. Approximately 9 milliliters of peripheral blood were collected from each donor into EDTA-treated Vacutainer tubes. Ficoll-Paque density-gradient centrifugation was used to isolate PBMCs, with at least 6 million per sample. Trizol reagent was used to extract total RNA from the PBMCs, yielding at least 5 micrograms per sample. For every donor, an aliquot of PBMCs went through flow cytometry to measure the percentages of naive CD45RAhigh/CD27high T cells. On the study overall, not on this receptor specifically: The CMV infection status of donors was not known, potentially confounding age-related changes in expanded clonotypes. As age increased, observed TCR beta diversity per million T cells dropped in a roughly linear way, and a significant reduction was already evident by age 40. Estimates of total diversity based on one million sequenced T cells were considered lower bounds and underestimates. Compared with the aged group, the long-lived group had more naive CD4+ T cells, fewer expanded clones and increased TCR diversity, suggesting age selection. A strong correlation was found between observed TCR beta diversity and the percentage of naive T cells measured by flow cytometry. Bulk unsorted PBMC profiling prevented conclusive comparison of naive and antigen-experienced compartments.

The junction shows trimming of 3 bases on V and 3 bases on J, and the gene matches do not reach 5 bases of it. Including the terminal cysteine and phenylalanine, the CDR3 comprises 15 residues. Left in the record is the CDR3 DNA by itself, 45 bases read in frame from the first base. Via the germline V gene, CDR1 is SQVTM and CDR2 ANQGSEA. The V and J segments used are TRBV29-1 and TRBJ2-7, with 13 bases aligning to TRBD2. The specimen was blood. The source is a woman aged 55-69 years in good health. The CDR3 reads CSVDKGLAGVYEQYF. The DNA sequence follows: TGCAGCGTTGACAAAGGACTAGCGGGAGTCTACGAGCAGTACTTC.